This T cell receptor delta chain comes out of a study of gamma-delta chains in newborns, infants, children. About the study: Microbial exposure reportedly drives polyclonal innate γδ T cell expansion after birth.

TCRdb re-called the reads with CATT. The sample records 10,000 or so delta-chain clones, more than 20% being singletons. V trimming: 0 bases; J trimming: 2 bases; junction bases outside the gene matches: 15. Germline loops: CDR1 GEAIGNYY, CDR2 EKD. The CDR3 has 20 residues. The source is a child who was a newborn, infant or young child, either healthy, febrile or measles-vaccinated (not recorded which). The specimen sequenced was blood. The rearrangement links TRDV2 to TRDJ1, with 12 bases matching TRDD3. CDR3 DNA sequence: TGTGCCTGTGACACCGTGGGGCCGACTGGGGGATACAGGGAAACCGATAAACTCATCTTT. Encoded protein: CACDTVGPTGGYRETDKLIF.